This section outlines one TCR beta chain sequence together with its context. Its cognate antigen is unknown. The investigators amplified TCR beta CDR3 regions from RNA transcripts. The TCR CDR3 first-round RT-PCR relied on the HTBI primer set. TCRdb re-derived calls from the multiplex PCR reads in MiXCR, one entry per CDR3 protein. The data contain hundreds of thousands of distinct CDR3 sequences, roughly 15% of them singletons. V was cut by 0 bases and J by 3 bases, with 13 bases left in between. The CDR3 runs 15 residues. CDR1 and CDR2 (germline): SGDLS, YYNGEE. These data originate in a study of T cells in Graves' hyperthyroidism and ophthalmopathy. On the study more broadly: Specimen type is peripheral blood, collected at initial diagnosis prior to any treatment.

General study findings and limits: A median 6.5 months before onset, the model predicted ophthalmopathy. Most thyroid clonotypes that were expanded above 0.001 also turned up in blood.

The sequenced material came from blood. This chain links TRBV9 with TRBJ2-7, with a possible D match to TRBD1 (6 bases). The sequence was obtained from a woman aged 50 to 60 with Graves' ophthalmopathy. Written as DNA, the CDR3 is TGTGCCAGCAGCGTAGAGGGGGTAGCCCTCTACGAGCAGTACTTC. As protein: CASSVEGVALYEQYF.